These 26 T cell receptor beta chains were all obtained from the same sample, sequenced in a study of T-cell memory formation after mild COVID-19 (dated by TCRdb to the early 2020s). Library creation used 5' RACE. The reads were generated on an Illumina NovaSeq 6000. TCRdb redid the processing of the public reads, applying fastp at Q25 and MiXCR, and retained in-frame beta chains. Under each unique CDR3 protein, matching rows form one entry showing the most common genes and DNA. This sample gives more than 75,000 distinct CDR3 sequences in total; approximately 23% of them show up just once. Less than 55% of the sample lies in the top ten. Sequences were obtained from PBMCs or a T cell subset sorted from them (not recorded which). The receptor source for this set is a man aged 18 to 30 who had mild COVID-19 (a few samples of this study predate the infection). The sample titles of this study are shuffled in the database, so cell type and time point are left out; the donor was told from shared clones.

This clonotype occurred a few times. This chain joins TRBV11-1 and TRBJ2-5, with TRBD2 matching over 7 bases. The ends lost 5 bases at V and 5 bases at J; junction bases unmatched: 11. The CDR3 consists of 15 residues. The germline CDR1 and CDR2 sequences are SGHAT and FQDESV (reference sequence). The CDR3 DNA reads TGTGCCAGCAGCACTCCTTGGGGAGGGGTGGAGACCCAGTACTTC. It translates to CASSTPWGGVETQYF.

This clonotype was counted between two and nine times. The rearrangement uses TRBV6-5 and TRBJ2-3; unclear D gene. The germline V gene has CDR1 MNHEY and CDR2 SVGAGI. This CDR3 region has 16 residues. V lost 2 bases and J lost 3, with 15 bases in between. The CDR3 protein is CASSYVGVVRTDTQYF. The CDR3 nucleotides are TGTGCCAGCAGTTACGTTGGGGTAGTGCGGACAGATACGCAGTATTTT.

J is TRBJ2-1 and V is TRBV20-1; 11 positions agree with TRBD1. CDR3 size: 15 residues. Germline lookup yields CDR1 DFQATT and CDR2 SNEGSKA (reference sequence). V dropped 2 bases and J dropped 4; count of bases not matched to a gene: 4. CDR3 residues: CSARSDRGRYNEQFF. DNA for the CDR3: TGCAGTGCTAGATCGGACAGGGGGCGGTACAATGAGCAGTTCTTC.

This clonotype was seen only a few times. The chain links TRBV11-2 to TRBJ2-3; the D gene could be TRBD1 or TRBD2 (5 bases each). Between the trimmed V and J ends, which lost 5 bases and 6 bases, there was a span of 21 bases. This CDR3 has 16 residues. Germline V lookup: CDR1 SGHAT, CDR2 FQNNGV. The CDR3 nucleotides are TGTGCCAGCAGCAGCACCGGGGCTCGAAAGTTTGATACGCAGTATTTT. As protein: CASSSTGARKFDTQYF.

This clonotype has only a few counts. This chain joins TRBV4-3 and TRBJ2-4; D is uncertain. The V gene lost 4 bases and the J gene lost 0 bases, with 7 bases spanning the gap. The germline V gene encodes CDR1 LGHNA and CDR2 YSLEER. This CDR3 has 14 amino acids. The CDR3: CASSRLLAKNIQYF. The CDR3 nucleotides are TGCGCCAGCAGCCGATTGCTAGCCAAAAACATTCAGTACTTC.

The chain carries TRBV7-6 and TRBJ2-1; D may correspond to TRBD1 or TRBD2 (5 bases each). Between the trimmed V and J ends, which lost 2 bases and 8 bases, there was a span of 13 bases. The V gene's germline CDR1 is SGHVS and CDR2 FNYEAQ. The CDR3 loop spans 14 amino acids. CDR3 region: CASSLPYLGDEQFF. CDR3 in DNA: TGTGCCAGCAGCTTACCCTACTTGGGGGATGAGCAGTTCTTC.

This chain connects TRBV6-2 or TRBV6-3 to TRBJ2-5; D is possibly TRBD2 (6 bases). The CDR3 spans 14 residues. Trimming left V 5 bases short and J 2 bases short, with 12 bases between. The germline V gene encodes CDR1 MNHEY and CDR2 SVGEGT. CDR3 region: CASSPWDSQETQYF. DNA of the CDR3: TGTGCCAGCAGTCCCTGGGACTCACAAGAGACCCAGTACTTC.

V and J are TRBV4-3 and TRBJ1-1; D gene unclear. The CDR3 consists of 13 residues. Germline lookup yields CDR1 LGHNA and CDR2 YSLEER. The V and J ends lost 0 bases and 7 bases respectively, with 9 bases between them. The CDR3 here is CASSQEHWGEAFF. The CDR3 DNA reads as TGCGCCAGCAGCCAAGAACATTGGGGTGAAGCTTTCTTT.

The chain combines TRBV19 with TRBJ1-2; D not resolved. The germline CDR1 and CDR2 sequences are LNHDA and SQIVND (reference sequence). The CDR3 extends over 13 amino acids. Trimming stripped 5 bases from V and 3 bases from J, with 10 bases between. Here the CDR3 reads CASSSWTHYGYTF. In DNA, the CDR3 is TGTGCCAGTAGTTCTTGGACCCACTATGGCTACACCTTC. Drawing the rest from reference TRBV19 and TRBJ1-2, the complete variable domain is DGGITQSPKYLFRKEGQNVTLSCEQNLNHDAMYWYRQDPGQGLRLIYYSQIVNDFQKGDIAEGYSVSREKKESFPLTVTSAQKNPTAFYLCASSSWTHYGYTFGSGTRLTVV.

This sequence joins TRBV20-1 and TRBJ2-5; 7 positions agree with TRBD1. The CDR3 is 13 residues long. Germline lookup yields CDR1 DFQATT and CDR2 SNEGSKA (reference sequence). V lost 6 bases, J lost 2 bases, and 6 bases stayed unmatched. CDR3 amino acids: CSAQGEGQETQYF. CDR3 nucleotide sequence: TGCAGTGCCCAGGGGGAAGGTCAAGAGACCCAGTACTTC.

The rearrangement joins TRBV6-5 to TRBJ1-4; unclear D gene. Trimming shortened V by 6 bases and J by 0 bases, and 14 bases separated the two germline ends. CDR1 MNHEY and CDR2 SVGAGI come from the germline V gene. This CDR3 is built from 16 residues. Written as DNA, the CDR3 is TGTGCCAGCAGCCAAACCTACGGAACAACTAATGAAAAACTGTTTTTT. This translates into CASSQTYGTTNEKLFF.

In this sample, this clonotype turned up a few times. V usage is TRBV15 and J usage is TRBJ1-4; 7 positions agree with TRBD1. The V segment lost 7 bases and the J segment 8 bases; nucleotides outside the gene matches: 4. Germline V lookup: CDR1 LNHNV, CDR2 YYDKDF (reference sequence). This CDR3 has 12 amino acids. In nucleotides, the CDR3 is TGTGCCACCATAGACAGGGACGAAAAACTGTTTTTT. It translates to CATIDRDEKLFF. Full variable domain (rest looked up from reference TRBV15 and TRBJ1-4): DAMVIQNPRYQVTQFGKPVTLSCSQTLNHNVMYWYQQKSSQAPKLLFHYYDKDFNNEADTPDNFQSRRPNTSFCFLDIRSPGLGDTAMYLCATIDRDEKLFFGSGTQLSVL.

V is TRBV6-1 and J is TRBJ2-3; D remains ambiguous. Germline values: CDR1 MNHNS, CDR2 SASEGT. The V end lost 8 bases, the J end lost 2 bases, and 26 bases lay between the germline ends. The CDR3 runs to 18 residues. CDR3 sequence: CASPEGRVAALFTDTQYF. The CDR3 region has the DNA TGTGCCAGCCCCGAAGGTAGGGTCGCTGCTCTCTTCACAGATACGCAGTATTTT.

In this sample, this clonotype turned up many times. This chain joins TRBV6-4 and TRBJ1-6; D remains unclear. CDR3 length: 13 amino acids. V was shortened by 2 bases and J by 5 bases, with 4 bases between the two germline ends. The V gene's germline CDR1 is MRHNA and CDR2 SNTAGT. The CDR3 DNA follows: TGTGCCAGCAGTGACAGGGATAATTCACCCCTCCACTTT. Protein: CASSDRDNSPLHF.

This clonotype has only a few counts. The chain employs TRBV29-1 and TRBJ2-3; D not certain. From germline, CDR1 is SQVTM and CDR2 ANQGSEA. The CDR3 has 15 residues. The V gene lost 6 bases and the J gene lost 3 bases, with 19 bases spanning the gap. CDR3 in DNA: TGCAGCGTACCGGGCCAAACCCGGGTGACAGATACGCAGTATTTT. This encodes CSVPGQTRVTDTQYF.

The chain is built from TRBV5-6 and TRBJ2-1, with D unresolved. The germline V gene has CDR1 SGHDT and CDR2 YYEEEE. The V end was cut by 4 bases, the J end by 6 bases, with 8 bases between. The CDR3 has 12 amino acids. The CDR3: CASSHSANEQFF. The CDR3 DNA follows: TGTGCCAGCAGCCACTCGGCCAATGAGCAGTTCTTC.

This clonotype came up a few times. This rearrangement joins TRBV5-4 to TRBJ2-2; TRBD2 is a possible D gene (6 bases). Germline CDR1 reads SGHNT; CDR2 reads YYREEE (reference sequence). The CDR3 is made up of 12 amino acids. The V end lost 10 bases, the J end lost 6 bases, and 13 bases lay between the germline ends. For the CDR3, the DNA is TGTGCCGCCGCGGGGAGCCCCGGGGAGCTGTTTTTT. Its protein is CAAAGSPGELFF. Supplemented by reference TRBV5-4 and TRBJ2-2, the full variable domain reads ETGVTQSPTHLIKTRGQQVTLRCSSQSGHNTVSWYQQALGQGPQFIFQYYREEENGRGNFPPRFSGLQFPNYSSELNVNALELDDSALYLCAAAGSPGELFFGEGSRLTVL.

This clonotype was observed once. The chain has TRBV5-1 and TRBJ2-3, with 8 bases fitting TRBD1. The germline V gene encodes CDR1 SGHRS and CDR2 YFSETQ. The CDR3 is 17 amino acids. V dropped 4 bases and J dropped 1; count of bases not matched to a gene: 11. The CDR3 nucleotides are TGCGCCAGCAGCGCGGACAGGGACTGGGGTGGCACAGATACGCAGTATTTT. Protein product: CASSADRDWGGTDTQYF. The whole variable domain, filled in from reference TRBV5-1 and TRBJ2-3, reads KAGVTQTPRYLIKTRGQQVTLSCSPISGHRSVSWYQQTPGQGLQFLFEYFSETQRNKGNFPGRFSGRQFSNSRSEMNVSTLELGDSALYLCASSADRDWGGTDTQYFGPGTRLTVL.

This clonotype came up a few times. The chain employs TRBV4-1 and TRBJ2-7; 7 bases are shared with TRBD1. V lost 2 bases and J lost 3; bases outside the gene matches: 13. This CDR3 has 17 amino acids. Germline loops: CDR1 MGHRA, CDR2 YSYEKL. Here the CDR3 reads CASSQISGETGFYEQYF. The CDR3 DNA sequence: TGCGCCAGCAGCCAAATTTCTGGCGAGACAGGGTTCTACGAGCAGTACTTC.

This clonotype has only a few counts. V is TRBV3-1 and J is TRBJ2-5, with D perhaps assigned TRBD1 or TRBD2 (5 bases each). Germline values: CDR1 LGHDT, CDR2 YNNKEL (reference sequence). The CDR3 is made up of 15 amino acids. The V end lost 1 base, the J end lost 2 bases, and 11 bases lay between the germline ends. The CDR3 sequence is CASSQVGREQETQYF. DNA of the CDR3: TGTGCCAGCAGCCAAGTCGGCAGGGAGCAAGAGACCCAGTACTTC.

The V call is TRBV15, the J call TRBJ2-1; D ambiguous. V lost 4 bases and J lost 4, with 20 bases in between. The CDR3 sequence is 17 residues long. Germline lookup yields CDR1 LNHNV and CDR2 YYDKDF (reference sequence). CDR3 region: CATSTTERAMLYNEQFF. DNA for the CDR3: TGTGCCACCAGCACCACGGAAAGGGCGATGTTGTACAATGAGCAGTTCTTC.

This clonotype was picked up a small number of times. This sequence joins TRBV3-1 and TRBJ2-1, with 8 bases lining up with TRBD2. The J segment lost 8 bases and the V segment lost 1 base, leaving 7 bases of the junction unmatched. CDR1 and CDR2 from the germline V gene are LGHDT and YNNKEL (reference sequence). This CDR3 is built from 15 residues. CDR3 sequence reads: CASSQARGGRDEQFF. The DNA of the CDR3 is TGTGCCAGCAGCCAAGCCCGGGGGGGTAGGGATGAGCAGTTCTTC.

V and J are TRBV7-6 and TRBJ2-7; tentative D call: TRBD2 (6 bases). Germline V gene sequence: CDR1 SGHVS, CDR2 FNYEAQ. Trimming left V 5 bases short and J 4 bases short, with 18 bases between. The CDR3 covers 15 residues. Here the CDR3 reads CASSQTRELSYEQYF. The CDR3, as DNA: TGTGCCAGCAGCCAGACTAGAGAACTTAGTTACGAGCAGTACTTC. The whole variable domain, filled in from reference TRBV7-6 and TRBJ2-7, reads GAGVSQSPRYKVTKRGQDVALRCDPISGHVSLYWYRQALGQGPEFLTYFNYEAQQDKSGLPNDRFSAERPEGSISTLTIQRTEQRDSAMYRCASSQTRELSYEQYFGPGTRLTVT.

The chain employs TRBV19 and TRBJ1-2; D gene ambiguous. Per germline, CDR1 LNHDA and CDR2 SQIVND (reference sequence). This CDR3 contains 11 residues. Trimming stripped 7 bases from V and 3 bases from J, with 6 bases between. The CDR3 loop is CASTSDYGYTF. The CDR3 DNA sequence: TGTGCCAGTACGAGCGACTATGGCTACACCTTC.

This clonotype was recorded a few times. CDR3 loop: CASSLGFGGVSLHF. In nucleotides, the CDR3 is TGTGCCAGCAGCTTAGGTTTCGGGGGGGTTTCCCTCCACTTT. The genes are TRBV11-2 and TRBJ1-6; TRBD1 is a possible D gene (5 bases). This CDR3 has 14 residues. The V gene's germline CDR1 is SGHAT and CDR2 FQNNGV. V lost 1 base to trimming and J lost 14 bases, with 15 bases between them.

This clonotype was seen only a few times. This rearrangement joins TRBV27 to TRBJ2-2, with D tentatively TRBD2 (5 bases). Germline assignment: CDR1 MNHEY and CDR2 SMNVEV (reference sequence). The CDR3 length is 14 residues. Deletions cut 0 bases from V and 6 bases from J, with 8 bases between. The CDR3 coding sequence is TGTGCCAGCAGTTTATCGCCGGGGTCCGGGGAGCTGTTTTTT. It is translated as CASSLSPGSGELFF.